A selection of T cell receptor beta chains follows, all from one sample in a study of Graves' ophthalmopathy and Graves' hyperthyroidism. Using its own MiXCR run on the multiplex PCR reads, TCRdb lists one record per CDR3 protein. This sample yields over 500,000 distinct CDR3 sequences, of which approximately 22% are seen a single time; approximately 6.9% belongs to the top ten. The sample consisted of peripheral blood. The receptors derive from a young woman with stable Graves' hyperthyroidism. Some clones in this sample may be carry-over from other donors' samples. Each CDR3 is given with its conserved first and last residue. The order of the fields is D gene, clone size, J gene, V gene, CDR3 DNA, CDR3 protein. The D gene is left open where the match is weak. Expanded clones are given a class, and other clones once, few, many or no size at all.

TRBD2	few	TRBJ2-7	TRBV18	TGTGCCAGCTCACCCACCCGGGGGGTACAGAATCGCGAGCAGTACTTC	CASSPTRGVQNREQYF
.	many	TRBJ2-5	TRBV29-1	TGCAGCTCACGGGACGCCAACCAAGAGACCCAGTACTTC	CSSRDANQETQYF
.	.	TRBJ2-7	TRBV11-2	TGTGCCAGCAGCTTAGGCGGGGCCCAGGGCTCCTACGAGCAGTACTTC	CASSLGGAQGSYEQYF
TRBD1	.	TRBJ2-7	TRBV28	TGTGCCAGCAACCGTTACAGGGGCGAGCAGTACTTC	CASNRYRGEQYF
TRBD1	few	TRBJ1-5	TRBV30	TGTGCCTGGAGTACCCAGGGGGCAGGCCAGCCCCAGCATTTT	CAWSTQGAGQPQHF
.	.	TRBJ2-6	TRBV6-5	TGTGCCAGCAGTTACTCGGACATCTCCAACGTCCTGACTTTC	CASSYSDISNVLTF
TRBD1	many	TRBJ2-5	TRBV27	TGTGCCAGCAGTCGTTCGACAGGGCGACAAGAGACCCAGTACTTC	CASSRSTGRQETQYF
.	many	TRBJ2-2	TRBV6-1	TGTGCCAGCAAACCCTGGAGGGGTAGGGACACCGGGGAGCTGTTTTTT	CASKPWRGRDTGELFF
TRBD2	.	TRBJ2-5	TRBV7-8	TGTGCCAGCAGCTTAGCCCTAGCGGGAGCCTTAGGGCCTCAAGAGACCCAGTACTTC	CASSLALAGALGPQETQYF
.	.	TRBJ2-5	TRBV6-1	TGTGCCAGCAGCAAAAGGACGACAGCGCCCCAAGAGACCCAGTACTTC	CASSKRTTAPQETQYF
.	.	TRBJ2-5	TRBV27	TGTGCCAGCAGTTCAGGCCGACTCCCGCCCCAGTACTTC	CASSSGRLPPQYF
.	.	TRBJ1-1	TRBV6-5	TGTGCCAGCAGTTACGATGGAGGGAACACTGAAGCTTTCTTT	CASSYDGGNTEAFF
TRBD1	many	TRBJ1-2	TRBV12-3/TRBV12-4	TGTGCCAGCAGTGGGAGGGACAGCCAAAATGGCTACACCTTC	CASSGRDSQNGYTF
.	.	TRBJ2-7	TRBV6-5	TGTGCCAGCAGTTACTCCCCGGACCTCAGCTCCTACGAGCAGTACTTC	CASSYSPDLSSYEQYF
TRBD1	many	TRBJ1-1	TRBV6-5	TGTGCCAGCGGAAAGGAAACAGGGGGCCACACTGAAGCTTTCTTT	CASGKETGGHTEAFF
.	many	TRBJ1-1	TRBV10-3	TGTGCCATCAGTGAGTCGATACAGCCCAACACTGAAGCTTTCTTT	CAISESIQPNTEAFF
TRBD2	many	TRBJ2-5	TRBV12-3/TRBV12-4	TGTGCCAGCCGCCCGGGACTAGCGGGAGGTTCGTCCCAAGAGACCCAGTACTTC	CASRPGLAGGSSQETQYF
TRBD1	once	TRBJ2-7	TRBV6-5	TGTGCCAGCAGTTACTCGACAGGGGGCACAATATCCTACGAGCAGTACTTC	CASSYSTGGTISYEQYF
TRBD1	many	TRBJ1-2	TRBV12-3/TRBV12-4	TGTGCCACCGGGACAGACTATGGCTACACCTTC	CATGTDYGYTF
.	many	TRBJ1-2	TRBV4-2	TGTGCCAGCAGCCAACCCCGGGCGTCGGTGTCAGGCTACACCTTC	CASSQPRASVSGYTF
.	many	TRBJ2-7	TRBV7-9	TGTGCCAGCACCCCTATGGACGGGACCTACGAGCAGTACTTC	CASTPMDGTYEQYF
.	.	TRBJ2-2	TRBV5-6	TGTGCCAGCAGCTCGCCAGGGATGGTCGGGGAGCTGTTTTTT	CASSSPGMVGELFF
TRBD2	.	TRBJ2-2	TRBV6-2/TRBV6-3	TGTGCCAGCAGGCTAGCGGGGGGATACACCGGGGAGCTGTTTTTT	CASRLAGGYTGELFF
TRBD2	many	TRBJ2-5	TRBV11-2	TGTGCCAGCAGGGCTTGGGAGGGAGTGTACCAAGAGACCCAGTACTTC	CASRAWEGVYQETQYF
TRBD1	many	TRBJ2-5	TRBV2	TGTGCCAGCAGCGGGGACAGGGAAGAGACCCAGTACTTC	CASSGDREETQYF
TRBD2	many	TRBJ2-5	TRBV28	TGTGCCAGCAGTGAACCTAGCGGGAGGGAGACCCAGTACTTC	CASSEPSGRETQYF
TRBD1	once	TRBJ1-2	TRBV5-6	TGTGCCAGCAGCGTTCAACAGGGGTTCGGCTACACCTTC	CASSVQQGFGYTF
.	many	TRBJ2-5	TRBV2	TGTGCCAGCAGTCCGGTGGGGAAGACCCAGTACTTC	CASSPVGKTQYF
TRBD2	few	TRBJ2-5	TRBV6-2/TRBV6-3	TGTGCCAGCAGTTACAGTAGCGGGGGGCAAGAGACCCAGTACTTC	CASSYSSGGQETQYF
.	many	TRBJ1-6	TRBV24-1	TGTGCCACCAGTGGAAGTTACAATTCACCCCTCCACTTT	CATSGSYNSPLHF
.	.	TRBJ2-4	TRBV19	TGTGCCAGTAGTATAGAGTTGGTGGACATTAAGTACTTC	CASSIELVDIKYF
TRBD2	.	TRBJ2-2	TRBV25-1	TGTGCCAGCAGTGCGACTAGCGGGAGGCCGAACACCAGGGAGCTGTTTTTT	CASSATSGRPNTRELFF
TRBD1	.	TRBJ2-7	TRBV6-5	TGTGCCAGCAGTTACTCCAGGACAGGGATCTCCTACGAGCAGTACTTC	CASSYSRTGISYEQYF
.	.	TRBJ1-4	TRBV12-3/TRBV12-4	TGTGCCAGCAGTTTGGCCGGGACCTCTAATGAAAAACTGTTTTTT	CASSLAGTSNEKLFF
.	many	TRBJ1-6	TRBV12-3/TRBV12-4	TGTGCCAGCAGCCTTGACCAGTCCTATAATTCACCCCTCCACTTT	CASSLDQSYNSPLHF
.	.	TRBJ2-7	TRBV6-2/TRBV6-3	TGTGCCAGCAGTTACGGGGCGGGAAGTGACGAGCAGTACTTC	CASSYGAGSDEQYF
.	many	TRBJ1-1	TRBV28	TGTGCCAGCAGCAGGACTGGTATATCCCTTGAAGCTTTCTTT	CASSRTGISLEAFF
.	many	TRBJ2-7	TRBV5-1	TGCGCCAGCAGCTTGGCTGGGGCACACGTCTCCTACGAGCAGTACTTC	CASSLAGAHVSYEQYF
TRBD1	.	TRBJ2-7	TRBV20-1	TGCAGTGCCTCCCGGGCAGGGGGTAACTACGAGCAGTACTTC	CSASRAGGNYEQYF
TRBD2	.	TRBJ2-1	TRBV13	TGTGCCAGCAGCTCTTGGGGGACTAGCGGGAGCTGGCAGCAGTTCTTC	CASSSWGTSGSWQQFF
TRBD2	many	TRBJ2-3	TRBV5-6	TGTGCCAGCAGCGGTCCTGAGCGGGGGGGTTATCGGGTCACAGATACGCAGTATTTT	CASSGPERGGYRVTDTQYF
TRBD2	.	TRBJ2-5	TRBV28	TGTGCCAGCAGCCGTATAGCGGGAGAGCTTTGGACCCAGTACTTC	CASSRIAGELWTQYF
.	.	TRBJ1-2	TRBV28	TGTGCCAGCAGTTTAGCCCCAACCACTTATGGCTACACCTTC	CASSLAPTTYGYTF
.	few	TRBJ2-7	TRBV12-3/TRBV12-4	TGTGCCAGCAGCCTCTCCCTCCCCCGAGGGACCTACGAGCAGTACTTC	CASSLSLPRGTYEQYF
TRBD1	many	TRBJ1-1	TRBV30	TGTGCCTGGAGGACAGGGTCTGAAGCTTTCTTT	CAWRTGSEAFF
.	many	TRBJ2-2	TRBV12-5	TGTGCTAGTGGTTTGTGGGGGGACACCGGGGAGCTGTTTTTT	CASGLWGDTGELFF